The rows below give T cell receptor beta chains drawn from one sample of a study of blood T cell repertoires in COVID-19. The table came from immunoSEQ multiplex PCR; TCRdb's copy has only in-frame clones and leaves some out. In the table there are 95,000 to 150,000 clones, approximately 85% of which are singletons. The sequenced material came from peripheral blood. The receptors originated from a human donor in a cohort sampled during active COVID-19. Each CDR3 is given with its conserved first and last residue. A D gene is named only where the DNA matches it firmly. Clone sizes are given selectively: once, few, many, or a class where the clone is expanded.

J: TRBJ1-2
V: TRBV7-2
D: -
size: -
length: 14
CDR3: CASSLAPAGYGYTF
DNA: TGTGCCAGCAGCTTAGCCCCTGCGGGCTATGGCTACACCTTC

J: TRBJ1-4
V: TRBV4-3
D: -
size: -
length: 13
CDR3: CASSQEIQGKLFF
DNA: TGCGCCAGCAGCCAAGAAATACAGGGAAAACTGTTTTTT

J: TRBJ1-4
V: TRBV2
D: -
size: -
length: 14
CDR3: CASSGGTGREKLFF
DNA: TGTGCCAGCAGCGGCGGGACTGGACGTGAAAAACTGTTTTTT

J: TRBJ2-5
V: TRBV3-1/TRBV3-2
D: TRBD2
size: few
length: 14
CDR3: CASIQYGRGETQYF
DNA: TGTGCCAGCATCCAATATGGGCGGGGGGAAACCCAGTACTTC

J: TRBJ2-3
V: TRBV4-3
D: -
size: -
length: 14
CDR3: CASSQETGLDTQYF
DNA: TGCGCCAGCAGCCAGGAAACAGGTTTAGATACGCAGTATTTT

J: TRBJ1-4
V: TRBV5-1
D: TRBD1
size: -
length: 18
CDR3: CASSLGQGQGRTNEKLFF
DNA: TGCGCCAGCAGCTTGGGTCAAGGACAGGGGCGCACTAATGAAAAACTGTTTTTT

J: TRBJ2-3
V: TRBV19
D: TRBD1
size: once
length: 16
CDR3: CASSIPRQGARDTQYF
DNA: TGTGCCAGTAGTATCCCCCGACAGGGGGCAAGAGATACGCAGTATTTT

J: TRBJ2-1
V: TRBV5-6
D: TRBD1
size: -
length: 15
CDR3: CASTSRTGRYNEQFF
DNA: TGTGCCAGCACCTCCCGGACAGGGCGCTACAATGAGCAGTTCTTC

J: TRBJ1-1
V: TRBV12-3/TRBV12-4
D: -
size: few
length: 13
CDR3: CASGKQANTEAFF
DNA: TGTGCCAGCGGAAAACAGGCGAACACTGAAGCTTTCTTT

J: TRBJ2-7
V: TRBV12-3/TRBV12-4
D: -
size: -
length: 12
CDR3: CASSPGDYEQYF
DNA: TGTGCCAGCAGTCCAGGGGACTACGAGCAGTACTTC

J: TRBJ2-5
V: TRBV3-1/TRBV3-2
D: -
size: -
length: 14
CDR3: CASSQENSGRTQYF
DNA: TGTGCCAGCAGCCAAGAGAACTCGGGTCGGACCCAGTACTTC

J: TRBJ1-6
V: TRBV25-1
D: -
size: -
length: 14
CDR3: CASSQGLYNSPLHF
DNA: TGTGCCAGCAGTCAGGGACTGTATAATTCACCCCTCCACTTT

J: TRBJ2-7
V: TRBV4-3
D: -
size: -
length: 15
CDR3: CASSQDWTDSYEQYF
DNA: TGCGCCAGCAGCCAAGATTGGACAGACTCCTACGAGCAGTACTTC

J: TRBJ2-5
V: TRBV7-7
D: TRBD1
size: medium-sized
length: 16
CDR3: CASSLNAGGYQETQYF
DNA: TGTGCTAGCAGCTTAAACGCAGGGGGCTATCAAGAGACCCAGTACTTC

J: TRBJ2-3
V: TRBV3-1/TRBV3-2
D: -
size: -
length: 17
CDR3: CASSQAWGSRNADTQYF
DNA: TGTGCCAGCAGCCAAGCCTGGGGCAGCCGAAACGCAGATACGCAGTATTTT

J: TRBJ2-5
V: TRBV6-5
D: TRBD1
size: -
length: 14
CDR3: CASSLTGGVETQYF
DNA: TGTGCCAGCAGTCTGACAGGGGGCGTAGAGACCCAGTACTTC